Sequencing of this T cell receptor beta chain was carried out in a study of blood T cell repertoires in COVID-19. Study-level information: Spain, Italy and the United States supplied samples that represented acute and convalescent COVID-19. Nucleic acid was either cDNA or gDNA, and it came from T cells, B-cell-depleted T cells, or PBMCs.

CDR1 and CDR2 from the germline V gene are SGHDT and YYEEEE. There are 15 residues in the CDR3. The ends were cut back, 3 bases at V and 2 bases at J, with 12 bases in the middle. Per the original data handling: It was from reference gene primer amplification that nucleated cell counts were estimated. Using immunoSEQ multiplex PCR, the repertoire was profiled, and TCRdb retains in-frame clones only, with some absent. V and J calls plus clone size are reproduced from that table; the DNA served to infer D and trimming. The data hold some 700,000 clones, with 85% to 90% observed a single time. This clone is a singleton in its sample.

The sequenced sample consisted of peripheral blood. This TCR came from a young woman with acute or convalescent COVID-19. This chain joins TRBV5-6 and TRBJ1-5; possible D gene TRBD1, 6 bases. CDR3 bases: TGTGCCAGCAGCTGGGGACAAATAGGCAATCAGCCCCAGCATTTT. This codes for CASSWGQIGNQPQHF. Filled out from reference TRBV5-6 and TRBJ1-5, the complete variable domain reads DAGVTQSPTHLIKTRGQQVTLRCSPKSGHDTVSWYQQALGQGPQFIFQYYEEEERQRGNFPDRFSGHQFPNYSSELNVNALLLGDSALYLCASSWGQIGNQPQHFGDGTRLSIL.